This T cell receptor (beta chain) was captured by sequencing in a study of T cell responses to AZD1222 COVID-19 vaccine. Points from the study as a whole: Spike was spanned by vaccine-associated CD4 TCRs, with dominance at 160-218 and 743-854.

With respect to this clone: Its target is unknown.

The protocol was immunoSEQ multiplex PCR, while the TCRdb copy is restricted to in-frame clones and leaves out a portion. The sample lists over 130,000 clones, around 94% occurring once. This TCR came from an adult who received the AZD1222 COVID-19 vaccine. Sample: peripheral blood, taken 28 days after the second AZD1222 dose.

The CDR3 nucleotides are TGTGCCAGCAGCTTAGCGGGAAATAGCGGGAGGGCAGGAGAGCAGTACTTC. Translation gives CASSLAGNSGRAGEQYF. The rearrangement links TRBV7-8 to TRBJ2-7; the match to TRBD2 covers 11 bases. Looked up from germline, CDR1 is SGHVS and CDR2 is FQNEAQ. The trim removed 0 bases at V and 7 bases at J, leaving 11 bases unmatched. The CDR3 contains 17 residues.